One and the same sample provided the 28 T cell receptor beta chains below, sequenced in a study of cytomegalovirus exposure and HLA in healthy donors. The PCR ran on 60 Vbeta and 13 Jbeta primers. The data were produced by immunoSEQ multiplex PCR, yet TCRdb's version contains in-frame clones alone and is incomplete. The data hold roughly 200,000 clones, with around 79% observed a single time. Sequenced material: PBMCs. The receptors derive from a woman in her twenties or thirties in good health and CMV-seropositive.

V gene TRBV2 combines with J gene TRBJ2-7; the match to TRBD1 covers 12 bases. Germline loops: CDR1 SNHLY, CDR2 FYNNEI. With 6 bases clipped from V and 0 bases from J, the junction kept 9 bases outside the gene matches. This CDR3 region has 17 residues. CDR3 residues: CASRGGTGGSPSYEQYF. DNA of the CDR3: TGTGCCAGCAGGGGGGGGACAGGGGGCTCCCCCTCCTACGAGCAGTACTTC.

The chain recombines TRBV9 with TRBJ2-1, with D possibly being TRBD2 (5 bases). The CDR3 runs to 16 residues. Per the germline V gene, CDR1 is SGDLS and CDR2 is YYNGEE. V dropped 4 bases and J dropped 0 bases, with 14 bases sitting between them. The CDR3 here is CASSLSGPSSYNEQFF. In nucleotides, the CDR3 is TGTGCCAGCAGCCTGAGCGGACCGAGCTCCTACAATGAGCAGTTCTTC.

This chain joins TRBV6-5 and TRBJ2-1; 10 bases agree with TRBD2. Germline-derived CDR1 and CDR2 are MNHEY and SVGAGI. V shed 10 bases, J shed 8 bases, and the junction held 14 bases outside the gene matches. The CDR3 is 15 residues long. CDR3 residues: CAIRGKRGGGDEQFF. The CDR3 DNA sequence: TGTGCCATCCGGGGGAAGCGGGGGGGTGGGGATGAGCAGTTCTTC.

The J gene is TRBJ1-1, the V gene TRBV7-2, with 8 bases fitting TRBD1. The CDR3 length is 15 residues. V trimming: 3 bases; J trimming: 3 bases; junction bases outside the gene matches: 6. CDR1 is SGHTA and CDR2 is FQGNSA in the germline V gene. CDR3 amino acids: CASSFRDRRDTEAFF. CDR3 coding DNA: TGTGCCAGCAGCTTCCGGGACAGGAGAGACACTGAAGCTTTCTTT.

The chain has TRBV4-2 and TRBJ1-1; D is possibly TRBD1 (5 bases). The CDR3 covers 15 residues. The V end lost 0 bases, the J end lost 3 bases, and 11 bases lay between the germline ends. Per germline, CDR1 LGHNA and CDR2 YNFKEQ. CDR3 region: CASSQDKGTYTEAFF. CDR3 in DNA: TGTGCCAGCAGCCAAGATAAGGGGACTTACACTGAAGCTTTCTTT.

With regard to this clone: The same CDR3 arises from other DNA sequences in this sample as well. The rearrangement links TRBV7-9 to TRBJ2-7; weak D call: TRBD2 (6 bases). Germline V CDR1 and CDR2: SEHNR, FQNEAQ (reference sequence). The CDR3 spans 14 residues. V gave up 1 base and J gave up 5 bases, with 12 bases separating them. CDR3 loop: CASSLDPRGDEQYF. CDR3 sequence (DNA): TGTGCCAGCAGCTTAGATCCGCGGGGTGACGAGCAGTACTTC.

The V and J genes are TRBV5-1 and TRBJ2-3; 9 bases line up with TRBD2. CDR3 size: 16 residues. After removal of 0 bases from V and 2 bases from J, the junction contained 4 bases not matched to a gene. From germline, CDR1 is SGHRS and CDR2 YFSETQ. In DNA form, the CDR3 reads TGCGCCAGCAGCTTGGGGTTAGCGGGGGACACAGATACGCAGTATTTT. Encoded protein: CASSLGLAGDTDTQYF.

This clone has only one observation. The chain uses TRBV4-3 and TRBJ2-1; no reliable D call. Germline loops: CDR1 LGHNA, CDR2 YSLEER. The CDR3 covers 15 residues. V lost 4 bases and J 0 bases, leaving 10 bases between the germline ends. In nucleotides, the CDR3 is TGCGCCAGCAGCCCCGAAAGGAGCTCCTACAATGAGCAGTTCTTC. Protein sequence: CASSPERSSYNEQFF.

The V call is TRBV2, the J call TRBJ2-7, with D perhaps TRBD2 (5 bases). Germline V gives CDR1 SNHLY, CDR2 FYNNEI. V was shortened by 4 bases and J by 4 bases, with 23 bases between the two germline ends. There are 17 residues in the CDR3. DNA of the CDR3: TGTGCCAGCAGTGTTTCTGAGGGTTTAATATGGACTTACGAGCAGTACTTC. Its translation: CASSVSEGLIWTYEQYF.

The rearrangement links TRBV6-5 to TRBJ2-7; a possible D gene is TRBD1 (6 bases). Germline V gene sequence: CDR1 MNHEY, CDR2 SVGAGI. The CDR3 is 15 amino acids. V lost 6 bases, J lost 4 bases, and 19 bases lay in between. The CDR3 region is CASRTQQGRLYEQYF. The CDR3, as DNA: TGTGCCAGCAGAACCCAACAGGGAAGACTGTACGAGCAGTACTTC.

V gene TRBV7-8 combines with J gene TRBJ1-1, with D tentatively TRBD1 (5 bases). Trimming stripped 5 bases from V and 4 bases from J, with 14 bases between. The length of the CDR3 is 14 residues. Germline lookup yields CDR1 SGHVS and CDR2 FQNEAQ. In DNA, the CDR3 is TGTGCCAGCAGCCGAGGGGCCGGGAGCACTGAAGCTTTCTTT. Translated, it gives CASSRGAGSTEAFF.

The sample holds a few counts of this clone. The chain employs TRBV11-3 and TRBJ2-1, with TRBD2 matching 7 bases. The CDR3 is 13 residues long. J gave up 5 bases and V 6 bases, and 4 bases lay outside the gene matches. Germline CDR1 and CDR2: SGHNT and YENEEA. The CDR3 is CASRSRGDNEQFF. CDR3 nucleotides: TGTGCCAGCAGGAGTCGGGGGGACAATGAGCAGTTCTTC.

The V gene is TRBV2, the J gene TRBJ2-4, with TRBD2 identical over 8 bases. V shed 7 bases, J shed 3 bases, and the junction held 5 bases outside the gene matches. The CDR3 is 14 residues long. CDR1 is SNHLY, CDR2 FYNNEI, per germline. The CDR3 DNA is TGTGCCAGCACTGCGGGGGGCCTCAAAAACATTCAGTACTTC. Encoded protein: CASTAGGLKNIQYF.

The DNA of the CDR3 is TGTGCCAGCAGCTTAGACGGACTAGCGGGGCCCTTTGAGTATTTT. Translated, it gives CASSLDGLAGPFEYF. The chain has TRBV7-2 and TRBJ2-3, with 12 nucleotides matching TRBD2. V was pared by 1 base and J by 13 bases, with 9 bases of the junction left unmatched. Germline V CDR1 and CDR2: SGHTA, FQGNSA. The CDR3 sequence is 15 residues long.

The rearrangement joins TRBV18 to TRBJ2-5; D perhaps matches TRBD2 (5 bases). V was cut by 3 bases and J by 2 bases, with 10 bases left in between. The CDR3 is 14 amino acids. Per germline, CDR1 KGHSH and CDR2 LQKENI. This CDR3 is CASSPPWEQETQYF. The CDR3 DNA is TGTGCCAGCTCACCCCCCTGGGAGCAAGAGACCCAGTACTTC.

This chain joins TRBV4-3 and TRBJ2-1; TRBD2 aligns across 9 bases. The CDR3 covers 18 residues. Germline V gives CDR1 LGHNA, CDR2 YSLEER. The V segment lost 0 bases and the J segment 1 base; nucleotides outside the gene matches: 7. The CDR3 loop reads CASSQDWGGRASYNEQFF. In nucleotides, the CDR3 is TGCGCCAGCAGCCAAGATTGGGGCGGGAGGGCGTCCTACAATGAGCAGTTCTTC.

This clone was observed a single time. J is TRBJ1-1 and V is TRBV5-1; D is possibly TRBD1 (5 bases). The CDR3 totals 14 residues. CDR1 and CDR2 from the germline V gene are SGHRS and YFSETQ. Between the trimmed V and J ends, which lost 0 bases and 3 bases, there was a span of 9 bases. The CDR3 DNA sequence: TGCGCCAGCAGCTTGGGGGACTTGGACACTGAAGCTTTCTTT. Translated: CASSLGDLDTEAFF.

This clone was detected only once. The rearrangement uses TRBV4-3 and TRBJ2-5; tentative D call: TRBD2 (5 bases). Matching the DNA end better, TRBJ2-7 makes the J call doubtful. Germline assignment: CDR1 LGHNA and CDR2 YSLEER. The CDR3 consists of 15 residues. This chain's CDR3 is CASSLGDAGSYEQYF. The CDR3 nucleotides read TGCGCCAGCAGCCTCGGAGATGCGGGCTCCTACGAGCAGTACTTC.

The chain recombines TRBV2 with TRBJ2-1, with D perhaps matching TRBD2 (6 bases). Trimming cost V 8 bases and J 7 bases, with 24 bases left between them. Germline V CDR1 and CDR2: SNHLY, FYNNEI. This CDR3 has 16 amino acids. The CDR3 DNA reads as TGTGCCAGCTTATTCAGTTTTGGCGGGGCCCGGAATGAGCAGTTCTTC. This gives the protein CASLFSFGGARNEQFF.

Worth noting for this clone: The same CDR3 arises from other DNA sequences in this sample as well. The chain uses TRBV6-1 and TRBJ1-2, with no clear D. This CDR3 has 13 amino acids. Trimming shortened V by 1 base and J by 4 bases, and 7 bases separated the two germline ends. The germline gives CDR1 MNHNS, CDR2 SASEGT. CDR3 residues: CASSEGTVYGYTF. CDR3 DNA sequence: TGTGCCAGCAGTGAAGGCACAGTCTATGGCTACACCTTC.

This clone showed up just once. The chain employs TRBV11-2 and TRBJ1-1; D call uncertain. Germline V lookup: CDR1 SGHAT, CDR2 FQNNGV. V gave up 1 base and J gave up 1 base, with 4 bases separating them. CDR3 length equals 13 residues. In DNA, the CDR3 is TGTGCCAGCAGCTTAGGCAGGAACACTGAAGCTTTCTTT. Amino acids: CASSLGRNTEAFF.

The J gene is TRBJ1-2, the V gene TRBV6-5; D not resolved. Germline loops: CDR1 MNHEY, CDR2 SVGAGI. CDR3 length: 14 amino acids. The V end was cut by 2 bases, the J end by 4 bases, with 11 bases between. The CDR3 DNA follows: TGTGCCAGCAGTTACGCCCGTCTCGGCTATGGCTACACCTTC. This codes for CASSYARLGYGYTF.

The rearrangement joins TRBV10-2 to TRBJ2-1, with TRBD2 identical over 8 bases. Trimming took 6 bases from V and 4 from J; bases not matched to a gene: 5. The CDR3 extends over 14 amino acids. Germline assignment: CDR1 WSHSY and CDR2 SAAADI. The CDR3 DNA follows: TGCGCCAGCAGGTCACTAGCGGAATACAATGAGCAGTTCTTC. It codes for CASRSLAEYNEQFF.

This chain uses TRBV11-2 with TRBJ2-5; 7 positions agree with TRBD2. After removal of 5 bases from V and 3 bases from J, the junction contained 9 bases not matched to a gene. The CDR3 spans 15 residues. Germline V lookup: CDR1 SGHAT, CDR2 FQNNGV. CDR3 DNA sequence: TGTGCCAGCAGCCCTCTTGGGGCGGGAGAAGAGACCCAGTACTTC. This gives the protein CASSPLGAGEETQYF.

A single count supports this clone. The chain combines TRBV7-2 with TRBJ2-3; TRBD2 aligns across 9 bases. The CDR3 spans 14 residues. J lost 6 bases, V lost 5 bases, and 6 bases had no gene match. The germline CDR1 and CDR2 sequences are SGHTA and FQGNSA. The CDR3 sequence is CASSPYGLADTQYF. The CDR3 nucleotides are TGTGCCAGCAGCCCCTATGGACTAGCGGATACGCAGTATTTT.

The chain is built from TRBV7-6 and TRBJ1-2, with 7 bases that match TRBD1. CDR1 and CDR2 from the germline V gene are SGHVS and FNYEAQ. The CDR3 extends over 16 amino acids. The J segment lost 5 bases and the V segment lost 1 base, leaving 10 bases of the junction unmatched. The CDR3 coding sequence is TGTGCCAGCAGCTTAGGAAGGAGGGGGCCAGGGTATGGCTACACCTTC. It codes for CASSLGRRGPGYGYTF. Variable domain in full (rest from reference TRBV7-6 and TRBJ1-2): GAGVSQSPRYKVTKRGQDVALRCDPISGHVSLYWYRQALGQGPEFLTYFNYEAQQDKSGLPNDRFSAERPEGSISTLTIQRTEQRDSAMYRCASSLGRRGPGYGYTFGSGTRLTVV.

The chain couples TRBV6-1 to TRBJ1-2; D may be TRBD1 (6 bases). CDR3 length: 12 amino acids. V lost 10 bases to trimming and J lost 9 bases, with 18 bases between them. The V gene's germline CDR1 is MNHNS and CDR2 SASEGT. The CDR3 DNA follows: TGTGCCACCTACAGGGCGACGGATCGCTACACCTTC. It translates to CATYRATDRYTF.

CDR3: CASTGTGWVTGELFF. CDR3 DNA sequence: TGTGCCAGCACCGGGACAGGGTGGGTCACCGGGGAGCTGTTTTTT. This rearrangement joins TRBV25-1 to TRBJ2-2; 9 bases are a match to TRBD1. CDR1 is MGHDK and CDR2 is SYGVNS in the germline V gene. The CDR3 contains 15 residues. The V segment lost 7 bases and the J segment 4 bases; nucleotides outside the gene matches: 7.